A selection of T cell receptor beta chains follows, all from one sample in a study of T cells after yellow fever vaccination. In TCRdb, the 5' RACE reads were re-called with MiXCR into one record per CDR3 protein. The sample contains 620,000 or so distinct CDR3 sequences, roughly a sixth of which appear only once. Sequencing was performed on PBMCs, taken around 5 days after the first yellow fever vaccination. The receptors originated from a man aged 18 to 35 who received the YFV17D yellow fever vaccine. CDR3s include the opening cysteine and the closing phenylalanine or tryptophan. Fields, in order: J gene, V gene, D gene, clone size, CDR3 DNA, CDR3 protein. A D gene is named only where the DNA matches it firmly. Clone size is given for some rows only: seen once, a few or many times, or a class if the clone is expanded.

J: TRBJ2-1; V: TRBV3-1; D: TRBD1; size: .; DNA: TGTGCCAGCAGCCAACGGACAGGGGGAGGACATGAGCAGTTCTTC; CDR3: CASSQRTGGGHEQFF
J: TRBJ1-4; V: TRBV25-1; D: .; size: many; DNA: TGTGCCAGCAATACGGGCTGGGCTGGGAATGAAAAACTGTTTTTT; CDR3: CASNTGWAGNEKLFF
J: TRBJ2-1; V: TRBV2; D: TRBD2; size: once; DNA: TGTGCCAGCCTAGCGGGGGGGGGGTACAATGAGCAGTTCTTC; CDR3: CASLAGGGYNEQFF
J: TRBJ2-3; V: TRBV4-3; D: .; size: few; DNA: TGCGCCAGCAGCCAGATAGCCAGAGATACGCAGTATTTT; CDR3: CASSQIARDTQYF
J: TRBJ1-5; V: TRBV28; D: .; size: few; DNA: TGTGCCAGCAGTTCAGCCGGGATCCCAAATCAGCCCCAGCATTTT; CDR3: CASSSAGIPNQPQHF
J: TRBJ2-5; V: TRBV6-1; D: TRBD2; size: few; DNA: TGTGCCAGCAGTCGTCGAACTAGCGGGGTAGCCTTGGAGACCCAGTACTTC; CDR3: CASSRRTSGVALETQYF
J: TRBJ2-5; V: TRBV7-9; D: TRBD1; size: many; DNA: TGTGCCAGCAGCTTGGTGACAGGGGGCGTTGAGACCCAGTACTTC; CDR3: CASSLVTGGVETQYF
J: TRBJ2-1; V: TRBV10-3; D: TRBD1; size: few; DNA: TGTGCCATCAGTGAATCGACAGGGTTAAGAGAGTTCTTC; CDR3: CAISESTGLREFF
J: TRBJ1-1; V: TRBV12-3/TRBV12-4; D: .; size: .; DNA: TGTGCCAGCAGCCGAACCGGGCCGAACACTGAAGCTTTCTTT; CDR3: CASSRTGPNTEAFF
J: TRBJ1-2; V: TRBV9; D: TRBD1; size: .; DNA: TGTGCCAGCAGCGGGGTACAGGGGACTCCCCTCTATGGCTACACCTTC; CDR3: CASSGVQGTPLYGYTF
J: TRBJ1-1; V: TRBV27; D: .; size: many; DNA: TGTGCCAGCAGTTTAAGGGGGTCGGACACTGAAGCTTTCTTT; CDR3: CASSLRGSDTEAFF
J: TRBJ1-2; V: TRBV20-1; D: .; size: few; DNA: TGCAGTGCCTACGACGGTAACTATGGCTACACCTTC; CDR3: CSAYDGNYGYTF
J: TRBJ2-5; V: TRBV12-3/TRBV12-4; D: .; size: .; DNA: TGTGCCAGCAGACCTGGACTGGCCGGGAAGACCCAGTACTTC; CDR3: CASRPGLAGKTQYF
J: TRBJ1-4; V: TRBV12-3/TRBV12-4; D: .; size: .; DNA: TGTGCCAGCAGTTTAGCGCTCGAGGCAACTAATGAAAAACTGTTTTTT; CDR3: CASSLALEATNEKLFF
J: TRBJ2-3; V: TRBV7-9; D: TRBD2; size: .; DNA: TGTGCCAGCAGCCCCGGGAGTAGCGGGGTTCCTTTTACGCAGTATTTT; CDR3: CASSPGSSGVPFTQYF
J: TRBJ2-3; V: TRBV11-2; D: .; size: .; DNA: TGTGCCAGCAGCACCACAGGCACAGATACGCAGTATTTT; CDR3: CASSTTGTDTQYF
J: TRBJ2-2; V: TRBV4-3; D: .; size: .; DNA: TGCGCCAGCAGCCACCCCGGGGGCCGTCAGGGGGACACCGGGGAGCTGTTTTTT; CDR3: CASSHPGGRQGDTGELFF
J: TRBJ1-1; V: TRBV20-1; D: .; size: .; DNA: TGCAGTGCTAGAGGGGGCGGGAGGTACACTGAAGCTTTCTTT; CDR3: CSARGGGRYTEAFF
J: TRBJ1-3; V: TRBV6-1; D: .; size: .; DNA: TGTGCCAGCACCTCGTCCTCTGGAAACACCATATATTTT; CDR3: CASTSSSGNTIYF
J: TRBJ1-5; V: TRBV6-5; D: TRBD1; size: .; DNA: TGTGCCAGCAGCTCCTCGGACAGGGGGCAAGGACCCCAGCATTTT; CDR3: CASSSSDRGQGPQHF
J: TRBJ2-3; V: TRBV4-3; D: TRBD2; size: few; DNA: TGCGCCAGCAGCCGTGAGCGGGGGAGCACAGATACGCAGTATTTT; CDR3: CASSRERGSTDTQYF
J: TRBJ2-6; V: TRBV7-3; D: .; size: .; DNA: TGTGCCAGCAGCCCGCAACCTTCTGGGGCCAACGTCCTGACTTTC; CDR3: CASSPQPSGANVLTF
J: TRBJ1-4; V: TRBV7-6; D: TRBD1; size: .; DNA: TGTGCCAGCAGCCTAACAGGGGGGGATGAAAAACTGTTTTTT; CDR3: CASSLTGGDEKLFF
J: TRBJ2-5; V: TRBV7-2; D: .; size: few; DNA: TGTGCCAGCAGCTTAAACAGGCATGAAGAGACCCAGTACTTC; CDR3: CASSLNRHEETQYF
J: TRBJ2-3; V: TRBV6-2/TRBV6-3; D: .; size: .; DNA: TGTGCCAGCAGCAGAGTGGGCAGGGAGAACACAGATACGCAGTATTTT; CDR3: CASSRVGRENTDTQYF
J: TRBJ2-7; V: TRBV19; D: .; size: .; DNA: TGTGCCAGTAGTATCGGACAACCGGTCTACGAGCAGTACTTC; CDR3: CASSIGQPVYEQYF
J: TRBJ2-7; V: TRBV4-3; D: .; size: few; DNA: TGCGCCAGCAGCCAAGAGTCCCTTCACCGGGGCCAGGGGGGGTACGAGCAGTACTTC; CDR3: CASSQESLHRGQGGYEQYF
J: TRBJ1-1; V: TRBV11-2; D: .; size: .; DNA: TGTGCCAGCAGCTTACATCAGGGGGAAGCTTTCTTT; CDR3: CASSLHQGEAFF
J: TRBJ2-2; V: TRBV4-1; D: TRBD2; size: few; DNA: TGCGCCAGCAGCCAACCTAGCGGGGGGAACACCGGGGAGCTGTTTTTT; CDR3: CASSQPSGGNTGELFF
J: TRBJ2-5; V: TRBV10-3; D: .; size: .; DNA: TGTGCCATCAGTGAGTCTGGCGAGGGGGAGTACTTC; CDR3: CAISESGEGEYF
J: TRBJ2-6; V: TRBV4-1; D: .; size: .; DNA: TGCGCCAGCAGCCAAGATGGGGGAACTGGGGCCAACGTCCTGACTTTC; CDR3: CASSQDGGTGANVLTF
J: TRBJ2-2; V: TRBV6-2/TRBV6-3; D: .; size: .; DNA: TGTGCCAGCAGTTACGGGGCGACCGGGGAGCTGTTTTTT; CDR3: CASSYGATGELFF
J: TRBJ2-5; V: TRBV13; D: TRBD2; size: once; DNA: TGTGCCAGCAGTCACGAGGGGACTACCCGACTTCTTGAGACCCAGTACTTC; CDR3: CASSHEGTTRLLETQYF
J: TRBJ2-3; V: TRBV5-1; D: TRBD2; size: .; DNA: TGCGCCAGCAGCACCGGGACTAGCGGGCCGAGCACAGATACGCAGTATTTT; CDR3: CASSTGTSGPSTDTQYF
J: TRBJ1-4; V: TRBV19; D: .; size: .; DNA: TGTGCCAGTAGTCCCGCGGTGGGGGGAAAAGCCGAAAAACTGTTTTTT; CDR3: CASSPAVGGKAEKLFF
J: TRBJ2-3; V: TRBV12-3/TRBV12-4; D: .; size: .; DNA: TGTGCCAGCAGTTACCTGGACCGTAGAGATACGCAGTATTTT; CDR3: CASSYLDRRDTQYF
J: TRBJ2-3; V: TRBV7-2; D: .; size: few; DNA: TGTGCCAGCAGCCCCCGAAGGGCGGCAGATACGCAGTATTTT; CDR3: CASSPRRAADTQYF
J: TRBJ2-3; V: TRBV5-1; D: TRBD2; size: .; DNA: TGCGCCAGCAGCATAGGACTAGCGGAGAGCACAGATACGCAGTATTTT; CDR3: CASSIGLAESTDTQYF
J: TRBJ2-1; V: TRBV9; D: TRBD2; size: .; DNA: TGTGCCAGCACCGGGGGGGCCTACAATGAGCAGTTCTTC; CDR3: CASTGGAYNEQFF
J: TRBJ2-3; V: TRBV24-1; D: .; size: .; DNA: TGTGCCACCAGTGATTTGGTTACAGGAAGCACAGATACGCAGTATTTT; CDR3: CATSDLVTGSTDTQYF
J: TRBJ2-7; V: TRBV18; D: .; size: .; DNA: TGTGCCAGCTCATTGGCCCGGGGGTCGCACGAGCAGTACTTC; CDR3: CASSLARGSHEQYF
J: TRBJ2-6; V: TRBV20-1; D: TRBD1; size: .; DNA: TGCAGTGCTAGAGGGACAGGGGGTACTGGGGCCAACGTCCTGACTTTC; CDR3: CSARGTGGTGANVLTF
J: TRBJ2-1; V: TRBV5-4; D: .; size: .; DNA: TGTGCCAGCAGCCACTACAGGGGAGGCTACAATGAGCAGTTCTTC; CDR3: CASSHYRGGYNEQFF
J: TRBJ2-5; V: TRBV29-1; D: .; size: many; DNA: TGCAGCGTTGGGCGCAGTGGAGAGACCCAGTACTTC; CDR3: CSVGRSGETQYF
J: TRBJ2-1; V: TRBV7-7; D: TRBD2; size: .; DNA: TGTGCTAGCAGCGGAGGGGAGGGGAATGAGCAGTTCTTC; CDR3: CASSGGEGNEQFF
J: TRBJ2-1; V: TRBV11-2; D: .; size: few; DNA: TGTGCCAGCGCGGACAGACCCTACAATGAGCAGTTCTTC; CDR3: CASADRPYNEQFF
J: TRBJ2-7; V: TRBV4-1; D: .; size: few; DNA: TGCGCCAGCAGCCCCGGCCAGGTTGGGTACTACGAGCAGTACTTC; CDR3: CASSPGQVGYYEQYF
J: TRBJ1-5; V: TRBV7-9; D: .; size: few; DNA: TGTGCCAGCAGCTTAGATGCCCGCCATCAGCCCCAGCATTTT; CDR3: CASSLDARHQPQHF
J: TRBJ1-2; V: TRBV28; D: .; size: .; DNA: TGTGCCAGCGCCTACCCAGGGTCTAACTATGGCTACACCTTC; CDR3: CASAYPGSNYGYTF
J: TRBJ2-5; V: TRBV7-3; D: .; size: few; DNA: TGTGCCAGCAGCTCCTCGGGGGATGAAGAGACCCAGTACTTC; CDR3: CASSSSGDEETQYF